The clone carrying this T cell receptor (beta chain) is a singleton in its sample. Its antigen is unidentified. TCRdb's copy holds only in-frame clones and misses some; the assay was immunoSEQ multiplex PCR. The data hold fewer than 150,000 clones, with roughly 90% observed a single time. The junction had 5 bases not matched to a gene; V was cut back by 5 bases and J by 2 bases. This CDR3 region has 15 residues. CDR1 and CDR2 (germline): SNHLY, FYNNEI. This entry is derived from a study of T cell responses to AZD1222 COVID-19 vaccine. Study outcomes and limitations: CD4 TCRs covered the whole spike, strongest at regions 160-218 and 743-854. Reportedly, nearly half of unique spike TCRs recognized epitopes outside B.1.351/B.1.1.7 mutations. Donors skewed white British and female; clonal diversity was possibly underestimated.

The chain couples TRBV2 to TRBJ2-2; 7 positions match TRBD2. The receptor was isolated from an adult in good health. Here the sequenced sample was peripheral blood, taken on day 0 of AZD1222 vaccination. Here the CDR3 reads CASSLGEGNTGELFF. DNA of the CDR3: TGTGCCAGCAGTCTAGGGGAGGGAAACACCGGGGAGCTGTTTTTT.